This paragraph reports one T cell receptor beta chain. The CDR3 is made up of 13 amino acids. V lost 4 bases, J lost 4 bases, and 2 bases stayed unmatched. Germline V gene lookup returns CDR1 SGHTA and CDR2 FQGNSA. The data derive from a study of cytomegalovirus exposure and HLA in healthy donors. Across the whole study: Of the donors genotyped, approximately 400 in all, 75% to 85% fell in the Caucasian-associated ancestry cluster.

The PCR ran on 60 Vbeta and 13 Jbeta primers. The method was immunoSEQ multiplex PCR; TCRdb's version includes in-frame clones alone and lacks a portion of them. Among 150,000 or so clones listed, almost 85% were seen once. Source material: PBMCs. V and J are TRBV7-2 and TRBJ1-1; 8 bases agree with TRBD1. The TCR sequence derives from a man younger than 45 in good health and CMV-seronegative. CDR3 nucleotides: TGTGCCAGCAGCTATACAGGGGGCACTGAAGCTTTCTTT. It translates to CASSYTGGTEAFF.